This TCR beta chain originates from a study of blood T cell repertoires in COVID-19. The table came from immunoSEQ multiplex PCR; TCRdb's copy has only in-frame clones and leaves some out. The data contain approximately 440,000 clones, 75% to 90% of them singletons. There are 13 residues in the CDR3. V shed 2 bases and J shed 2 bases, with 6 bases lying between them. Germline lookup yields CDR1 MNHEY and CDR2 SMNVEV (reference sequence). The sample comprised PBMCs or T cells enriched from blood (not recorded which). The TCR sequence derives from a woman under 30 who had recovered from COVID-19. The rearrangement links TRBV27 to TRBJ1-1; no firm D call. This CDR3 reads CASSLTSNTEAFF. CDR3 in DNA: TGTGCCAGCAGTTTAACTTCTAACACTGAAGCTTTCTTT.